The 32 T cell receptor beta chains below come from one sample, sequenced in a study of blood T cell repertoires in COVID-19. Clones were read by immunoSEQ multiplex PCR, and TCRdb kept only the in-frame ones, dropping some. The sample lists more than 200,000 clones; approximately 88% were seen once. The material sequenced was PBMCs or T cells enriched from blood (not recorded which). The receptors shown here come from a woman in her twenties or thirties who had been exposed to COVID-19.

This clone was observed a few times. The chain links TRBV7-9 to TRBJ2-7, with D possibly being TRBD1 (5 bases). V lost 7 bases, J lost 5 bases, and 18 bases lay in between. The CDR3 has 14 amino acids. Germline lookup yields CDR1 SEHNR and CDR2 FQNEAQ (reference sequence). The chain's CDR3 is CASTGAGKDNEQYF. The CDR3 region has the DNA TGTGCCAGCACCGGAGCAGGGAAGGATAACGAGCAGTACTTC.

V and J are TRBV4-1 and TRBJ1-3; TRBD1 aligns across 7 bases. The CDR3 is 15 residues long. Per germline, CDR1 MGHRA and CDR2 YSYEKL. With V trimmed by 4 bases and J by 4 bases, 7 bases remained unmatched. The CDR3 sequence is CASSPNRGTGNTIYF. DNA of the CDR3: TGCGCCAGCAGCCCAAACAGGGGAACGGGAAACACCATATATTTT.

The gene calls are TRBV3-1 (or the pseudogene TRBV3-2) and TRBJ2-7; 7 bases are a match to TRBD1. Germline values: CDR1 LGHDT, CDR2 YNNKEL (reference sequence). Germline trimming cut 4 bases from V and 3 bases from J; bases unmatched to any gene: 9. The CDR3 totals 15 residues. CDR3 in amino acids: CASSPPDRTLYEQYF. The CDR3 DNA follows: TGTGCCAGCAGCCCTCCGGACAGGACACTCTACGAGCAGTACTTC.

The gene calls are TRBV2 and TRBJ2-1; TRBD1 agrees at 7 bases. CDR1 is SNHLY and CDR2 is FYNNEI in the germline V gene. Losses at the gene ends were 2 bases for V and 7 bases for J; bases not matched to a gene: 8. CDR3 length: 15 amino acids. CDR3 region: CASSETGAILNEQFF. The CDR3 DNA is TGTGCCAGCAGTGAAACAGGGGCCATCCTTAATGAGCAGTTCTTC.

The rearrangement joins TRBV19 to TRBJ1-1; D is undetermined. Trimming took 4 bases from V and 0 from J, leaving 21 bases between them. The CDR3 runs 18 residues. CDR1 LNHDA and CDR2 SQIVND come from the germline V gene (reference sequence). CDR3 amino acids: CASSTQVGALAMNTEAFF. CDR3 coding DNA: TGTGCCAGTAGTACCCAAGTGGGCGCCCTGGCCATGAACACTGAAGCTTTCTTT. Supplemented by reference TRBV19 and TRBJ1-1, the full variable domain reads DGGITQSPKYLFRKEGQNVTLSCEQNLNHDAMYWYRQDPGQGLRLIYYSQIVNDFQKGDIAEGYSVSREKKESFPLTVTSAQKNPTAFYLCASSTQVGALAMNTEAFFGQGTRLTVV.

This clone was picked up one time. The chain is built from TRBV9 and TRBJ2-2; the D is unclear. This CDR3 comprises 12 residues. V was trimmed by 0 bases and J by 8 bases, leaving 5 bases between them. The germline V gene has CDR1 SGDLS and CDR2 YYNGEE. This chain's CDR3 is CASSVARGELFF. CDR3 nucleotides: TGTGCCAGCAGCGTAGCTCGGGGGGAGCTGTTTTTT.

This CDR3 reads CATSDGTPGSGANVLTF. CDR3 bases: TGTGCCACCAGTGATGGGACTCCGGGCTCTGGGGCCAACGTCCTGACTTTC. This chain uses TRBV24-1 with TRBJ2-6, with D possibly TRBD2 on 6 matching bases. Looked up from germline, CDR1 is KGHDR and CDR2 is SFDVKD. Trimming cost V 3 bases and J 0 bases, with 11 bases left between them. CDR3 length: 17 residues.

The chain carries TRBV20-1 and TRBJ2-7; 8 nucleotides agree with TRBD2. CDR3 length: 13 residues. CDR1 is DFQATT, CDR2 SNEGSKA, per germline (reference sequence). The V and J ends lost 3 bases and 7 bases, in that order; junction bases with no gene match: 8. The DNA of the CDR3 is TGCAGTGCTAGTACTTTGTCGGGAGGGGAGCAGTACTTC. Its translation is CSASTLSGGEQYF.

This clone occurred a few times. The chain couples TRBV5-6 to TRBJ2-5, with D unresolved. The CDR3 is 13 residues long. Trimming cost V 4 bases and J 4 bases, with 11 bases left between them. Germline CDR1 reads SGHDT; CDR2 reads YYEEEE. CDR3 sequence: CASSGILAETQYF. The CDR3, as DNA: TGTGCCAGCAGCGGCATTTTGGCAGAGACCCAGTACTTC.

The chain joins TRBV7-6 to TRBJ2-7; D might be TRBD2 (6 bases). The ends were cut back, 5 bases at V and 2 bases at J, with 16 bases in the middle. CDR1 and CDR2 (germline): SGHVS, FNYEAQ. This CDR3 region has 15 residues. CDR3 residues: CASSPGRKSPYEQYF. For the CDR3, the DNA is TGTGCCAGCAGCCCGGGGAGGAAGTCCCCCTACGAGCAGTACTTC.

The V gene is TRBV27, the J gene TRBJ1-5, with D perhaps TRBD1 (5 bases). Looked up from germline, CDR1 is MNHEY and CDR2 is SMNVEV (reference sequence). V shed 3 bases and J shed 6 bases, with 15 bases lying between them. The CDR3 has 15 amino acids. CDR3 nucleotide sequence: TGTGCCAGCAGTTTGGTGCCAGGGAATTCTCAGCCCCAGCATTTT. This encodes CASSLVPGNSQPQHF.

The genes are TRBV19 and TRBJ2-1; perhaps TRBD2 as D (6 bases). This CDR3 is built from 13 residues. Trimming cost V 2 bases and J 10 bases, with 12 bases left between them. Looked up from germline, CDR1 is LNHDA and CDR2 is SQIVND (reference sequence). CDR3 sequence: CASSIRWDLEQFF. The CDR3 DNA reads as TGTGCCAGTAGTATAAGGTGGGACTTAGAGCAGTTCTTC.

The rearrangement links TRBV19 to TRBJ2-1; possibly TRBD2 for D (5 bases). From germline, CDR1 is LNHDA and CDR2 SQIVND (reference sequence). CDR3 length equals 15 residues. V shed 3 bases and J shed 0 bases, with 9 bases lying between them. CDR3: CASSMTGSSYNEQFF. In DNA form, the CDR3 reads TGTGCCAGTAGTATGACTGGGAGCTCCTACAATGAGCAGTTCTTC.

This chain uses TRBV5-4 with TRBJ2-5; 8 bases map to TRBD2. After removal of 4 bases from V and 5 bases from J, the junction contained 10 bases not matched to a gene. The CDR3 covers 15 residues. Germline CDR1 and CDR2: SGHNT and YYREEE (reference sequence). The CDR3 spells CASSGSSGLRETQYF. Written as DNA, the CDR3 is TGTGCCAGCAGCGGTTCTAGCGGGCTACGGGAGACCCAGTACTTC.

The chain recombines TRBV4-2 with TRBJ1-2; no reliable D call. V lost 3 bases and J lost 0, with 8 bases in between. This CDR3 has 14 amino acids. Germline CDR1 LGHNA, CDR2 YNFKEQ. CDR3 sequence reads: CASSQNGANYGYTF. DNA for the CDR3: TGTGCCAGCAGCCAGAACGGTGCTAACTATGGCTACACCTTC.

The chain links TRBV30 to TRBJ1-1; perhaps TRBD1 as D (5 bases). This CDR3 has 14 residues. Per germline, CDR1 GTSNPN and CDR2 SVGIG (reference sequence). The ends were cut back, 2 bases at V and 3 bases at J, with 13 bases in the middle. The CDR3 loop is CAWSRRGDYTEAFF. The CDR3 nucleotides are TGTGCCTGGAGTAGGCGGGGCGATTACACTGAAGCTTTCTTT. Combining the CDR3 with reference TRBV30 and TRBJ1-1 gives the whole variable domain SQTIHQWPATLVQPVGSPLSLECTVEGTSNPNLYWYRQAAGRGLQLLFYSVGIGQISSEVPQNLSASRPQDRQFILSSKKLLLSDSGFYLCAWSRRGDYTEAFFGQGTRLTVV.

V gene TRBV5-1 combines with J gene TRBJ1-5; 7 bases line up with TRBD1. CDR3 length: 15 residues. The germline V gene encodes CDR1 SGHRS and CDR2 YFSETQ. Trimming took 0 bases from V and 2 from J; bases not matched to a gene: 2. Here the CDR3 reads CASSLGGTGNQPQHF. CDR3 DNA: TGCGCCAGCAGCTTGGGTGGGACAGGCAATCAGCCCCAGCATTTT.

This clone was observed a few times. V is TRBV6-1 and J is TRBJ1-3; TRBD1 matches at 7 bases. In germline, CDR1 is MNHNS, CDR2 SASEGT. V shed 2 bases and J 4 bases; nucleotides not matched to a gene: 2. The CDR3 length is 14 residues. DNA for the CDR3: TGTGCCAGCAGTGAACAGGGGGGAGGAAACACCATATATTTT. Translation gives CASSEQGGGNTIYF.

The rearrangement joins TRBV3-1 (or the pseudogene TRBV3-2) to TRBJ1-2; D gene uncertain. V was trimmed by 0 bases and J by 4 bases, leaving 18 bases between them. This CDR3 has 17 amino acids. Germline values: CDR1 LGHDT, CDR2 YNNKEL (reference sequence). The CDR3 region is CASSQDVYSQVPYGYTF. The DNA of the CDR3 is TGTGCCAGCAGCCAAGATGTTTACTCGCAGGTCCCCTATGGCTACACCTTC.

The genes are TRBV5-1 and TRBJ2-5; 9 bases line up with TRBD2. This CDR3 comprises 21 residues. The germline V gene has CDR1 SGHRS and CDR2 YFSETQ. Trimming took 3 bases from V and 1 from J; bases not matched to a gene: 22. The CDR3, as DNA: TGCGCCAGCAGCTCAGCAGGCCCCCTGGGAGCGGGAGGACTATTCCAAGAGACCCAGTACTTC. It translates to CASSSAGPLGAGGLFQETQYF.

This clone was found once. The chain uses TRBV3-1 (or the pseudogene TRBV3-2) and TRBJ2-7, with 7 bases lining up with TRBD2. CDR3 length: 15 amino acids. Trimming at V came to 4 bases and at J to 0 bases, leaving 6 bases not matched to a gene. Germline CDR1 reads LGHDT; CDR2 reads YNNKEL (reference sequence). The CDR3 region is CASSRLAVYSYEQYF. CDR3 bases: TGTGCCAGCAGCCGTCTAGCGGTCTACTCCTACGAGCAGTACTTC.

The chain has TRBV4-2 and TRBJ2-7; the match to TRBD2 covers 7 bases. With 0 bases clipped from V and 2 bases from J, the junction kept 7 bases outside the gene matches. The CDR3 spans 16 residues. CDR1 LGHNA and CDR2 YNFKEQ come from the germline V gene. The CDR3 DNA is TGTGCCAGCAGCCAAGAATGGCCCGGGACTACCTACGAGCAGTACTTC. Translation: CASSQEWPGTTYEQYF.

This clone was seen a single time. The chain is built from TRBV5-4 and TRBJ2-5, with 7 bases lining up with TRBD1. Germline CDR1 reads SGHNT; CDR2 reads YYREEE (reference sequence). Trimming cost V 3 bases and J 0 bases; bases outside gene matches: 2. This CDR3 region has 14 residues. CDR3 DNA: TGTGCCAGCAGCTCCGGACAGGACCAAGAGACCCAGTACTTC. Residues: CASSSGQDQETQYF.

The CDR3: CASSQGAVQTQYF. CDR3 bases: TGTGCCAGCAGCCAAGGGGCAGTACAGACCCAGTACTTC. The V call is TRBV3-1 (or the pseudogene TRBV3-2), the J call TRBJ2-5, with D unresolved. Germline assignment: CDR1 LGHDT and CDR2 YNNKEL (reference sequence). The CDR3 is made up of 13 amino acids. V was shortened by 1 base and J by 6 bases, with 9 bases between the two germline ends.

The chain combines TRBV6-5 with TRBJ1-5; 8 bases match TRBD1. Germline V CDR1 and CDR2: MNHEY, SVGAGI. After removal of 4 bases from V and 7 bases from J, the junction contained 6 bases not matched to a gene. The CDR3 totals 14 residues. CDR3 DNA sequence: TGTGCCAGCAGTTCAGCGGACAGGGTCCAGCCCCAGCATTTT. Translated, it gives CASSSADRVQPQHF.

This clone appeared a few times. This chain joins TRBV2 and TRBJ1-6; TRBD1 agrees at 9 bases. Germline values: CDR1 SNHLY, CDR2 FYNNEI. J gave up 0 bases and V 4 bases, and 7 bases lay outside the gene matches. The CDR3 is 18 amino acids. The CDR3 DNA reads as TGTGCCAGCAGTGCGGTGACAGGGGGGATCTCCTATAATTCACCCCTCCACTTT. Protein product: CASSAVTGGISYNSPLHF.

This sequence joins TRBV5-1 and TRBJ2-1; TRBD2 is a possible D gene (6 bases). V was clipped by 0 bases and J by 5 bases, with 15 bases between them. There are 16 residues in the CDR3. Germline values: CDR1 SGHRS, CDR2 YFSETQ. The CDR3 loop is CASSLEEGQGHNEQFF. The CDR3 region has the DNA TGCGCCAGCAGCTTGGAGGAGGGGCAGGGACACAATGAGCAGTTCTTC.

Regarding this clone: Germline and junction disagree at one end, which may indicate a read error. The chain joins TRBV2 to TRBJ2-7; 8 nucleotides agree with TRBD2. CDR1 is SNHLY and CDR2 is FYNNEI in the germline V gene. The CDR3 has 12 residues. CDR3 nucleotides: TGTGCTAGCACGCGGGGGGACTACGAGCAGTACTTC. It yields the protein CASTRGDYEQYF.

This rearrangement joins TRBV9 to TRBJ2-1; 11 nucleotides match TRBD1. Germline assignment: CDR1 SGDLS and CDR2 YYNGEE. This CDR3 is 19 amino acids long. The V gene end was trimmed by 3 bases and the J gene end by 1 base; junction bases not matched to a gene: 12. The CDR3 nucleotides read TGTGCCAGCAGCGGCGGGACAGGGGGTGGTGGTGGGTCCTACAATGAGCAGTTCTTC. Protein: CASSGGTGGGGGSYNEQFF.

The chain couples TRBV27 to TRBJ2-4; no clear D gene. V lost 3 bases and J lost 1, with 7 bases in between. This CDR3 contains 14 residues. Germline CDR1 and CDR2: MNHEY and SMNVEV (reference sequence). This CDR3 reads CASSLGHAKNIQYF. The CDR3, as DNA: TGTGCCAGCAGTTTGGGCCACGCCAAAAACATTCAGTACTTC.

A single count supports this clone. This chain joins TRBV19 and TRBJ2-3; D is unclear. V shed 3 bases and J shed 0 bases, with 7 bases lying between them. Germline CDR1 is LNHDA and CDR2 is SQIVND (reference sequence). The CDR3 extends over 14 amino acids. This CDR3 is CASSIAVSTDTQYF. Here the CDR3 DNA reads TGTGCCAGTAGTATTGCGGTAAGCACAGATACGCAGTATTTT.

The chain joins TRBV19 to TRBJ1-1; a weak D match, TRBD1 (5 bases). There are 15 residues in the CDR3. V dropped 7 bases and J dropped 2 bases, with 17 bases sitting between them. CDR1 is LNHDA and CDR2 is SQIVND in the germline V gene (reference sequence). The CDR3, as DNA: TGTGCCAGTAATAACCCGGACACACCCAACACTGAAGCTTTCTTT. As protein: CASNNPDTPNTEAFF.